What follows are 19 T cell receptor beta chains derived from one specimen sequenced in a study of blood T cell repertoires in COVID-19. Using immunoSEQ multiplex PCR, the repertoire was profiled, and TCRdb retains in-frame clones only, with some absent. The repertoire includes about 140,000 clones, 84% of them detected once, and about 3.7% sits in the top ten. Input material: PBMCs or T cells enriched from blood (not recorded which). Every receptor here comes from a woman aged 45-65 years with acute COVID-19.

The chain couples TRBV27 to TRBJ2-3; 15 positions agree with TRBD2. The CDR3 sequence is 17 residues long. V shed 3 bases, J shed 4 bases, and the junction held 5 bases outside the gene matches. Germline-derived CDR1 and CDR2 are MNHEY and SMNVEV (reference sequence). This chain's CDR3 is CASSFFGLAGGSDTQYF. The CDR3 nucleotides are TGTGCCAGCAGTTTTTTCGGACTAGCGGGAGGGTCAGATACGCAGTATTTT.

This sequence joins TRBV5-4 and TRBJ2-3, with TRBD2 matching over 9 bases. The CDR3 is 14 amino acids. Germline V gives CDR1 SGHNT, CDR2 YYREEE (reference sequence). With V trimmed by 4 bases and J by 4 bases, 4 bases remained unmatched. CDR3 in DNA: TGTGCCAGCAGCGGTAGCGGGAGCGCAGATACGCAGTATTTT. Protein: CASSGSGSADTQYF.

The chain couples TRBV6-5 to TRBJ2-3; no clear D. Germline V gene data show CDR1 as MNHEY and CDR2 as SVGAGI. The V and J ends lost 4 bases and 4 bases respectively, with 15 bases between them. The CDR3 is 15 residues long. The CDR3 bases are TGTGCCAGCAGTTCGCTAGAGGAGTGTTCAGATACGCAGTATTTT. This codes for CASSSLEECSDTQYF.

This rearrangement joins TRBV5-1 to TRBJ1-1; 11 positions match TRBD1. CDR3 size: 14 residues. J gave up 4 bases and V 7 bases, and 6 bases lay outside the gene matches. Per germline, CDR1 SGHRS and CDR2 YFSETQ. In nucleotides, the CDR3 is TGCGCCAGCTTCTCCGGGACAGGGGGCACTGAAGCTTTCTTT. This encodes CASFSGTGGTEAFF. The variable domain in full, completed from reference TRBV5-1 and TRBJ1-1, reads KAGVTQTPRYLIKTRGQQVTLSCSPISGHRSVSWYQQTPGQGLQFLFEYFSETQRNKGNFPGRFSGRQFSNSRSEMNVSTLELGDSALYLCASFSGTGGTEAFFGQGTRLTVV.

The V call is TRBV20-1, the J call TRBJ2-3; D remains unclear. The CDR3 is 11 residues long. V lost 1 base, J lost 6 bases, and 5 bases lay in between. Per germline, CDR1 DFQATT and CDR2 SNEGSKA (reference sequence). The DNA for the CDR3 is TGCAGTGCTAGAGTTCATGATACGCAGTATTTT. It translates to CSARVHDTQYF.

The rearrangement joins TRBV7-9 to TRBJ2-1; TRBD2 matches 8 bases. V lost 5 bases to trimming and J lost 1 base; unmatched junction nucleotides: 4. The V gene's germline CDR1 is SEHNR and CDR2 FQNEAQ (reference sequence). This CDR3 is 15 amino acids long. CDR3 DNA sequence: TGTGCCAGCAGCCCAATAGCGGGGTCCTACAATGAGCAGTTCTTC. Encoded protein: CASSPIAGSYNEQFF.

The chain has TRBV19 and TRBJ2-7, with 7 bases lining up with TRBD2. With 0 bases clipped from V and 6 bases from J, the junction kept 2 bases outside the gene matches. This CDR3 spans 13 amino acids. The V gene's germline CDR1 is LNHDA and CDR2 SQIVND (reference sequence). The CDR3 here is CASSIEGRAEQYF. CDR3 coding DNA: TGTGCCAGTAGTATAGAGGGGAGGGCCGAGCAGTACTTC.

V and J are TRBV11-2 and TRBJ2-3; TRBD2 aligns across 11 bases. The ends lost 5 bases at V and 5 bases at J; junction bases unmatched: 6. Germline CDR1 SGHAT, CDR2 FQNNGV. The CDR3 is 15 residues long. CDR3 sequence (DNA): TGTGCCAGCAGCCTCCCCGGACTAGCGGGAGATACGCAGTATTTT. This translates into CASSLPGLAGDTQYF.

The rearrangement joins TRBV5-1 to TRBJ1-5; D not certain. Trimming left V 0 bases short and J 5 bases short, with 9 bases between. The CDR3 sequence is 14 residues long. Germline values: CDR1 SGHRS, CDR2 YFSETQ. In nucleotides, the CDR3 is TGCGCCAGCAGCTTGGGGCTAGGAGATCAGCCCCAGCATTTT. Amino acids: CASSLGLGDQPQHF.

This sequence joins TRBV11-3 and TRBJ2-2, with 7 bases lining up with TRBD2. Germline CDR1 SGHNT, CDR2 YENEEA. V lost 0 bases, J lost 4 bases, and 8 bases stayed unmatched. This CDR3 spans 17 amino acids. CDR3 in DNA: TGTGCCAGCAGCTTAGAAGTTGCGGGAGAGGTCACCGGGGAGCTGTTTTTT. Protein sequence: CASSLEVAGEVTGELFF.

This clone was recorded once. The rearrangement uses TRBV5-1 and TRBJ2-3; tentatively, D is TRBD2 (5 bases). V was pared by 2 bases and J by 3 bases, with 10 bases between. Germline values: CDR1 SGHRS, CDR2 YFSETQ. This CDR3 contains 14 residues. CDR3 in amino acids: CASSLNGETDTQYF. In nucleotides, the CDR3 is TGCGCCAGCAGCTTAAATGGGGAGACAGATACGCAGTATTTT.

This rearrangement joins TRBV5-4 to TRBJ1-4; D possibly corresponds to TRBD1 (6 bases). With 4 bases removed from V and 4 bases from J, the gap between germline ends came to 14 bases. The CDR3 has 15 residues. The germline CDR1 and CDR2 sequences are SGHNT and YYREEE (reference sequence). CDR3 protein: CASSVDRTLNEKLFF. For the CDR3, the DNA is TGTGCCAGCAGCGTGGACAGAACCCTTAATGAAAAACTGTTTTTT.

The rearrangement uses TRBV19 and TRBJ1-5; D is perhaps TRBD1 (6 bases). V lost 3 bases and J 6 bases, leaving 12 bases between the germline ends. Germline CDR1 reads LNHDA; CDR2 reads SQIVND (reference sequence). The CDR3 runs 14 residues. CDR3 residues: CASSIRAGVQPQHF. CDR3 sequence (DNA): TGTGCCAGTAGTATTAGGGCAGGGGTTCAGCCCCAGCATTTT.

This clone was seen more than once but under ten times. The rearrangement links TRBV6-1 to TRBJ2-2; 9 bases agree with TRBD2. The CDR3 spans 14 residues. With 3 bases clipped from V and 4 bases from J, the junction kept 0 bases outside the gene matches. CDR1 and CDR2 (germline): MNHNS, SASEGT. The CDR3 DNA reads TGTGCCAGCAGTGAGGGACTAGCCACCGGGGAGCTGTTTTTT. It is translated as CASSEGLATGELFF.

J is TRBJ2-3 and V is TRBV5-1; 13 nucleotides align to TRBD2. CDR1 SGHRS and CDR2 YFSETQ come from the germline V gene. The trim removed 2 bases at V and 3 bases at J, leaving 12 bases unmatched. This CDR3 contains 19 residues. The DNA of the CDR3 is TGCGCCAGCAGCTTCGGGACTAGCGGGACCCTAGGTACGACAGATACGCAGTATTTT. Its translation: CASSFGTSGTLGTTDTQYF.

This chain uses TRBV14 with TRBJ2-1, with D tentatively TRBD2 (6 bases). The CDR3 consists of 17 residues. The germline V gene encodes CDR1 SGHDN and CDR2 FVKESK. Trimming took off 0 bases at V and 5 bases at J, with 17 bases between the two ends. CDR3 amino acids: CASSQDAPSAGDNEQFF. Here the CDR3 DNA reads TGTGCCAGCAGCCAAGATGCCCCTAGCGCCGGGGACAATGAGCAGTTCTTC.

This rearrangement joins TRBV11-3 to TRBJ2-1, with D possibly matching TRBD1 (6 bases). Germline lookup yields CDR1 SGHNT and CDR2 YENEEA. This CDR3 has 15 amino acids. Trimming removed 3 bases at V and 1 base at J, with 10 bases between. CDR3 sequence: CASSFGQGSYNEQFF. CDR3 nucleotides: TGTGCCAGCAGCTTCGGGCAGGGGTCCTACAATGAGCAGTTCTTC.

The chain links TRBV6-1 to TRBJ1-2, with D perhaps TRBD1 (5 bases). Per germline, CDR1 MNHNS and CDR2 SASEGT. Deletions cut 2 bases from V and 4 bases from J, with 17 bases between. This CDR3 has 16 residues. The DNA of the CDR3 is TGTGCCAGCAGTGAATTAGGTTGGGGGGGAGCCTATGGCTACACCTTC. Translation gives CASSELGWGGAYGYTF.

The V call is TRBV4-3, the J call TRBJ2-7, with 8 bases fitting TRBD1. J gave up 0 bases and V 6 bases, and 7 bases lay outside the gene matches. The V gene's germline CDR1 is LGHNA and CDR2 YSLEER. CDR3 length equals 15 residues. CDR3 bases: TGCGCCAGCAGTTCCGGGACAGGAATCTCCTACGAGCAGTACTTC. Amino acid sequence: CASSSGTGISYEQYF.